One and the same sample provided the 29 T cell receptor beta chains below, sequenced in a study of shared clonotypes between healthy human individuals. The data were produced by immunoSEQ multiplex PCR, yet TCRdb's version contains in-frame clones alone and is incomplete. The data contain about 2.4 million clones, 93% of them seen just once; the ten biggest clones take up roughly 0.36%. The sample was naive CD4+ T cells from PBMCs. Subset defined: CD45RA+ positively selected. The receptors here all came from a man aged 18 to 30 in good health. Some clones in this sample may be carry-over from other donors' samples.

The chain couples TRBV9 to TRBJ2-1; 7 bases line up with TRBD2. V shed 0 bases and J 8 bases; nucleotides not matched to a gene: 2. Germline CDR1 reads SGDLS; CDR2 reads YYNGEE. The CDR3 is made up of 13 amino acids. This CDR3 is CASSVVAGDEQFF. The CDR3 nucleotides read TGTGCCAGCAGCGTAGTAGCGGGCGATGAGCAGTTCTTC. The complete variable domain, with remaining parts taken from reference TRBV9 and TRBJ2-1, reads DSGVTQTPKHLITATGQRVTLRCSPRSGDLSVYWYQQSLDQGLQFLIQYYNGEERAKGNILERFSAQQFPDLHSELNLSSLELGDSALYFCASSVVAGDEQFFGPGTRLTVL.

The V call is TRBV11-2, the J call TRBJ2-7; D call uncertain. V lost 1 base to trimming and J lost 3 bases, with 10 bases between them. The CDR3 runs 14 residues. The germline CDR1 and CDR2 sequences are SGHAT and FQNNGV. The chain's CDR3 is CASSLAQGHYEQYF. CDR3 coding DNA: TGTGCCAGCAGCTTAGCCCAAGGGCACTACGAGCAGTACTTC.

J is TRBJ1-6 and V is TRBV6-5; 8 bases fit TRBD1. The ends lost 8 bases at V and 15 bases at J; junction bases unmatched: 15. CDR1 is MNHEY and CDR2 is SVGAGI in the germline V gene. This CDR3 comprises 14 residues. The chain's CDR3 is CASGKDRDRLFLHF. The CDR3 DNA follows: TGTGCCAGCGGAAAGGACAGGGACCGACTCTTCCTCCACTTT.

The J gene is TRBJ1-2, the V gene TRBV2, with D uncertain. The CDR3 has 13 residues. V lost 6 bases and J 6 bases, leaving 14 bases between the germline ends. Germline CDR1 reads SNHLY; CDR2 reads FYNNEI. The CDR3 reads CASREAFSDGYTF. For the CDR3, the DNA is TGTGCCAGCAGGGAGGCCTTCAGCGATGGCTACACCTTC.

The chain joins TRBV6-6 to TRBJ2-7; 9 bases are shared with TRBD2. The trim removed 4 bases at V and 0 bases at J, leaving 4 bases unmatched. The CDR3 totals 15 residues. CDR1 is MNHNY, CDR2 SVGAGI, per germline (reference sequence). This CDR3 reads CASSFLAGSSYEQYF. As DNA, the CDR3 is TGTGCCAGCAGTTTCCTAGCGGGGAGCTCCTACGAGCAGTACTTC.

J is TRBJ1-5 and V is TRBV11-2, with 9 bases identical to TRBD1. J gave up 4 bases and V 5 bases, and 3 bases lay outside the gene matches. The CDR3 is 14 residues long. The germline V gene has CDR1 SGHAT and CDR2 FQNNGV. The CDR3 region is CASSPGTGNQPQHF. CDR3 sequence (DNA): TGTGCCAGCAGCCCGGGGACAGGGAATCAGCCCCAGCATTTT.

The CDR3 reads CASSVESGWDEKLFF. The CDR3 DNA is TGTGCCAGCAGCGTAGAATCAGGGTGGGATGAAAAACTGTTTTTT. The J gene is TRBJ1-4, the V gene TRBV9; TRBD1 is a possible D gene (5 bases). The CDR3 is made up of 15 amino acids. Germline V lookup: CDR1 SGDLS, CDR2 YYNGEE. V lost 0 bases and J 6 bases, leaving 12 bases between the germline ends. Drawing the rest from reference TRBV9 and TRBJ1-4, the complete variable domain is DSGVTQTPKHLITATGQRVTLRCSPRSGDLSVYWYQQSLDQGLQFLIQYYNGEERAKGNILERFSAQQFPDLHSELNLSSLELGDSALYFCASSVESGWDEKLFFGSGTQLSVL.

V and J are TRBV11-3 and TRBJ2-2, with 7 bases lining up with TRBD2. The germline CDR1 and CDR2 sequences are SGHNT and YENEEA. V trimming: 6 bases; J trimming: 1 base; junction bases outside the gene matches: 5. The CDR3 totals 15 residues. The CDR3 loop reads CASSSGGGNTGELFF. Written as DNA, the CDR3 is TGTGCCAGCAGTTCGGGGGGAGGGAACACCGGGGAGCTGTTTTTT.

The chain is built from TRBV4-2 and TRBJ2-7, with 11 bases fitting TRBD1. This CDR3 is 15 amino acids long. Unmatched junction bases numbered 5, after V lost 3 bases and J lost 4 bases. From germline, CDR1 is LGHNA and CDR2 YNFKEQ. DNA for the CDR3: TGTGCCAGCAGCCAGTACCGGGACAGGGGGTACGAGCAGTACTTC. Translating gives CASSQYRDRGYEQYF.

This clone was observed once. This chain connects TRBV7-2 to TRBJ1-2; D uncertain. V lost 1 base to trimming and J lost 0 bases, with 12 bases between them. CDR1 is SGHTA and CDR2 is FQGNSA in the germline V gene. The CDR3 has 16 amino acids. This chain's CDR3 is CASSLVVSVANYGYTF. The CDR3 DNA reads as TGTGCCAGCAGCTTAGTAGTCTCAGTGGCTAACTATGGCTACACCTTC.

The V and J genes are TRBV5-4 and TRBJ1-3, with D possibly being TRBD1 (5 bases). Germline V lookup: CDR1 SGHNT, CDR2 YYREEE (reference sequence). V was clipped by 4 bases and J by 0 bases, with 11 bases between them. This CDR3 has 15 amino acids. The CDR3 reads CASSDRQSSGNTIYF. CDR3 in DNA: TGTGCCAGCAGCGACAGACAGAGCTCTGGAAACACCATATATTTT.

The chain employs TRBV6-1 and TRBJ2-7; D uncertain. Trimming removed 8 bases at V and 9 bases at J, with 17 bases between. CDR1 is MNHNS, CDR2 SASEGT, per germline. The CDR3 covers 12 residues. CDR3 coding DNA: TGTGCCAGCGGTGCGACCGATATTAGGCAGTACTTC. Its protein is CASGATDIRQYF.

V usage is TRBV29-1 and J usage is TRBJ1-2; D unclear. The CDR3 is 14 amino acids. Germline CDR1 reads SQVTM; CDR2 reads ANQGSEA. The ends were cut back, 6 bases at V and 2 bases at J, with 16 bases in the middle. CDR3 in amino acids: CSVERRLSNYGYTF. CDR3 coding DNA: TGCAGCGTGGAGAGACGGCTGAGCAACTATGGCTACACCTTC.

The chain couples TRBV20-1 to TRBJ1-2, with a weak D call TRBD1 (6 bases). This CDR3 contains 11 residues. Trimming removed 4 bases from V and 6 bases from J, with 9 bases in between. From germline, CDR1 is DFQATT and CDR2 SNEGSKA (reference sequence). As DNA, the CDR3 is TGCAGTGCTACTCAGGGGAATGGCTACACCTTC. Its translation is CSATQGNGYTF.

This chain links TRBV2 with TRBJ1-1, with 8 bases aligning to TRBD1. V shed 4 bases and J 5 bases; nucleotides not matched to a gene: 6. The CDR3 length is 14 residues. Germline assignment: CDR1 SNHLY and CDR2 FYNNEI. The CDR3 sequence: CASSAETGVTEAFF. Written as DNA, the CDR3 is TGTGCCAGCAGTGCTGAGACAGGGGTAACTGAAGCTTTCTTT.

This clone was found once. The CDR3 loop reads CASSYGGVAEKLFF. The CDR3 DNA is TGTGCCAGCAGCTATGGGGGTGTAGCCGAAAAACTGTTTTTT. This chain uses TRBV6-5 with TRBJ1-4, with D possibly being TRBD1 (5 bases). Germline loops: CDR1 MNHEY, CDR2 SVGAGI. V was shortened by 6 bases and J by 8 bases, with 16 bases between the two germline ends. The CDR3 loop spans 14 amino acids.

Details on this clone: Other DNA sequences of this sample code for an identical CDR3. J is TRBJ2-5 and V is TRBV15; D is unclear. CDR3 length: 12 amino acids. Trimming shortened V by 0 bases and J by 5 bases, and 4 bases separated the two germline ends. The germline CDR1 and CDR2 sequences are LNHNV and YYDKDF (reference sequence). The CDR3 spells CATSRDEETQYF. The CDR3, as DNA: TGTGCCACCAGCAGAGATGAGGAGACCCAGTACTTC.

The chain carries TRBV7-9 and TRBJ1-5; weak D call: TRBD1 (6 bases). Germline V gene sequence: CDR1 SEHNR, CDR2 FQNEAQ (reference sequence). CDR3 size: 13 residues. The ends were cut back, 3 bases at V and 6 bases at J, with 9 bases in the middle. The CDR3 region is CASSLLGGQPQHF. Written as DNA, the CDR3 is TGTGCCAGCAGCTTGCTAGGGGGTCAGCCCCAGCATTTT.

V is TRBV5-1 and J is TRBJ1-2; D is unresolved. CDR3 size: 16 residues. Germline V gene sequence: CDR1 SGHRS, CDR2 YFSETQ. V was pared by 0 bases and J by 0 bases, with 12 bases between. The CDR3 loop reads CASSLGVSPANYGYTF. The DNA of the CDR3 is TGCGCCAGCAGCTTGGGCGTGTCACCAGCTAACTATGGCTACACCTTC.

V gene TRBV30 combines with J gene TRBJ1-6; perhaps TRBD1 as D (5 bases). The length of the CDR3 is 12 residues. CDR1 GTSNPN and CDR2 SVGIG come from the germline V gene (reference sequence). Trimming pared 7 bases from V and 7 bases from J, leaving 11 bases between. CDR3 sequence: CASTGGNSPLHF. The CDR3 coding sequence is TGTGCCTCCACAGGTGGGAATTCACCCCTCCACTTT.

The chain has TRBV7-2 and TRBJ2-7; TRBD2 matches at 12 bases. The CDR3 covers 15 residues. Trimming cost V 5 bases and J 3 bases; bases outside gene matches: 5. Germline-derived CDR1 and CDR2 are SGHTA and FQGNSA. The CDR3 loop is CASSNGLAGYYEQYF. CDR3 in DNA: TGTGCCAGCAGCAACGGACTAGCGGGGTACTACGAGCAGTACTTC.

The chain links TRBV7-8 to TRBJ2-1; 10 nucleotides agree with TRBD2. The length of the CDR3 is 16 residues. With V trimmed by 5 bases and J by 3 bases, 7 bases remained unmatched. Germline values: CDR1 SGHVS, CDR2 FQNEAQ. CDR3 amino acids: CASSNRTSGNYNEQFF. CDR3 coding DNA: TGTGCCAGCAGCAATAGGACTAGCGGAAACTACAATGAGCAGTTCTTC.

The CDR3 sequence: CASRMGREAFF. The CDR3 nucleotides read TGTGCCAGCAGGATGGGGCGGGAAGCTTTCTTT. This chain connects TRBV28 to TRBJ1-1; D perhaps matches TRBD1 (5 bases). The CDR3 runs 11 residues. Per the germline V gene, CDR1 is MDHEN and CDR2 is SYDVKM. V gave up 6 bases and J gave up 8 bases, with 10 bases separating them.

The chain carries TRBV9 and TRBJ2-3; 7 positions agree with TRBD2. The germline CDR1 and CDR2 sequences are SGDLS and YYNGEE. The CDR3 is 20 residues long. J gave up 1 base and V 6 bases, and 23 bases lay outside the gene matches. CDR3 protein: CASTPGGGSSSRLGTDTQYF. CDR3 nucleotide sequence: TGTGCCAGCACCCCCGGCGGCGGGAGCTCGTCCCGGCTTGGCACAGATACGCAGTATTTT. Supplemented by reference TRBV9 and TRBJ2-3, the full variable domain reads DSGVTQTPKHLITATGQRVTLRCSPRSGDLSVYWYQQSLDQGLQFLIQYYNGEERAKGNILERFSAQQFPDLHSELNLSSLELGDSALYFCASTPGGGSSSRLGTDTQYFGPGTRLTVL.

This chain uses TRBV7-2 with TRBJ2-7; 10 nucleotides line up with TRBD2. Trimming cost V 5 bases and J 5 bases; bases outside gene matches: 6. Germline V CDR1 and CDR2: SGHTA, FQGNSA. This CDR3 has 14 residues. CDR3 residues: CASSPLAGVHEQYF. Here the CDR3 DNA reads TGTGCCAGCAGCCCCCTAGCGGGAGTCCACGAGCAGTACTTC.

This clone has just one count. This sequence joins TRBV28 and TRBJ2-2; TRBD1 might be the D (5 bases). Trimming stripped 3 bases from V and 5 bases from J, with 16 bases between. Germline-derived CDR1 and CDR2 are MDHEN and SYDVKM. The CDR3 loop spans 16 amino acids. The CDR3, as DNA: TGTGCCAGCAGTTTGGGGCCCCCGGTTGTTACCGGGGAGCTGTTTTTT. Protein product: CASSLGPPVVTGELFF.

This clone was counted once. V gene TRBV7-9 combines with J gene TRBJ1-1; possible D gene TRBD1, 5 bases. CDR1 and CDR2 from the germline V gene are SEHNR and FQNEAQ (reference sequence). The CDR3 length is 16 residues. Between the trimmed V and J ends, which lost 0 bases and 5 bases, there was a span of 16 bases. CDR3 DNA sequence: TGTGCCAGCAGCTTAGCGCGGGGACCCCGGCGAACTGAAGCTTTCTTT. Its protein is CASSLARGPRRTEAFF.

The chain links TRBV5-6 to TRBJ1-1; D gene ambiguous. Trimming removed 3 bases at V and 4 bases at J, with 13 bases between. Germline-derived CDR1 and CDR2 are SGHDT and YYEEEE. CDR3 length: 14 amino acids. As DNA, the CDR3 is TGTGCCAGCAGCTCCCCTTGGGAGGGCACTGAAGCTTTCTTT. As protein: CASSSPWEGTEAFF.

This chain connects TRBV10-3 to TRBJ2-7; 7 bases are shared with TRBD1. Germline V CDR1 and CDR2: ENHRY, SYGVKD. V dropped 7 bases and J dropped 2; count of bases not matched to a gene: 5. The CDR3 extends over 13 amino acids. The CDR3, as DNA: TGTGCCATCACTAGACAGGGCGCCTACGAGCAGTACTTC. It encodes CAITRQGAYEQYF.